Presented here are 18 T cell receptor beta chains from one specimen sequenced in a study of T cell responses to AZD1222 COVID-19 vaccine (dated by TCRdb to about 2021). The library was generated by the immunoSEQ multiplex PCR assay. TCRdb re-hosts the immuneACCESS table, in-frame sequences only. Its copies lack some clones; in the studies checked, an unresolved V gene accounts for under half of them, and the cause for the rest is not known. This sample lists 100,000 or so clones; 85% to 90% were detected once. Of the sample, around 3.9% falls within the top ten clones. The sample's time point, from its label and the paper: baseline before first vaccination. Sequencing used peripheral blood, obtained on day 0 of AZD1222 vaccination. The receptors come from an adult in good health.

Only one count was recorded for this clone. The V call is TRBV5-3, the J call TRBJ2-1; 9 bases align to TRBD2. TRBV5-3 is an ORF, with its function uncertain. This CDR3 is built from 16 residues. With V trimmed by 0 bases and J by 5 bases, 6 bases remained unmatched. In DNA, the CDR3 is TGTGCCAGAAGCTTGGTGGGTCTAGCGGGGAACAATGAGCAGTTCTTC. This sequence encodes CARSLVGLAGNNEQFF.

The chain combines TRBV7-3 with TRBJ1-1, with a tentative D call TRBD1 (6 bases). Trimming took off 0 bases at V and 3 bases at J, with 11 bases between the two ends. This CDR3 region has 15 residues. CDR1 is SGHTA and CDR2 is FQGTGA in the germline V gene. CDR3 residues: CASSLTGGGDTEAFF. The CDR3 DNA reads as TGTGCCAGCAGCTTAACAGGCGGGGGCGACACTGAAGCTTTCTTT. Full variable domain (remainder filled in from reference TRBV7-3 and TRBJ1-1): GAGVSQTPSNKVTEKGKYVELRCDPISGHTALYWYRQSLGQGPEFLIYFQGTGAADDSGLPNDRFFAVRPEGSVSTLKIQRTERGDSAVYLCASSLTGGGDTEAFFGQGTRLTVV.

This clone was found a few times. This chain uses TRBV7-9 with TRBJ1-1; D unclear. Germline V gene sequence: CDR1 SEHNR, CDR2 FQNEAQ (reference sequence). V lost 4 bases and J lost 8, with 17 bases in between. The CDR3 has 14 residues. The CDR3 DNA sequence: TGTGCCAGCAGCTCAAATTTGAGCGGAGACGAAGCTTTCTTT. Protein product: CASSSNLSGDEAFF.

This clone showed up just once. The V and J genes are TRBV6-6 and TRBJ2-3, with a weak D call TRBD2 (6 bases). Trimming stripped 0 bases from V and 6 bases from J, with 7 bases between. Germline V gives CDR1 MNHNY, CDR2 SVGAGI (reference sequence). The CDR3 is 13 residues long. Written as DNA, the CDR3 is TGTGCCAGCAGTTACTCGGGGGGTGATACGCAGTATTTT. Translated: CASSYSGGDTQYF.

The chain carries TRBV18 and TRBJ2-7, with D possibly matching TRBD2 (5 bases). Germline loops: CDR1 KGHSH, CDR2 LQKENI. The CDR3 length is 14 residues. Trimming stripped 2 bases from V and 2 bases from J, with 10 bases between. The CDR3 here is CASSPAGLPYEQYF. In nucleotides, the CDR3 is TGTGCCAGCTCACCAGCGGGTCTACCCTACGAGCAGTACTTC.

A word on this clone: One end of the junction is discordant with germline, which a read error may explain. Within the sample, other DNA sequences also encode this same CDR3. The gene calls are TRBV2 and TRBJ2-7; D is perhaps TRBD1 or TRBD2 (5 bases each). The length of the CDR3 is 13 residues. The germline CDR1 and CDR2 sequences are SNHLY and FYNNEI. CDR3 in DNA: TGTGCCAGTGTGACGGGGCTCTCCTATGAGCAGTACTTC. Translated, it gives CASVTGLSYEQYF.

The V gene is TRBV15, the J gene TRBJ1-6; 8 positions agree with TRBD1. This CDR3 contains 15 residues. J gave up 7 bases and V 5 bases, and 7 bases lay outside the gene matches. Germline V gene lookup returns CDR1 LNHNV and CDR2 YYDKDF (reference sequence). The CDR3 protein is CATSASTGGNSPLHF. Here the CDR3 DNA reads TGTGCCACCAGCGCCAGTACAGGGGGGAATTCACCCCTCCACTTT.

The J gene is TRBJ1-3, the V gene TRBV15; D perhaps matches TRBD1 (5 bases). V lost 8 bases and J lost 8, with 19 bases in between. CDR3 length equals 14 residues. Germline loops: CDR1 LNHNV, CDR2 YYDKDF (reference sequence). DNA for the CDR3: TGTGCCACCCAGCAGGGCAGCTCTTCGGACACCATATATTTT. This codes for CATQQGSSSDTIYF.

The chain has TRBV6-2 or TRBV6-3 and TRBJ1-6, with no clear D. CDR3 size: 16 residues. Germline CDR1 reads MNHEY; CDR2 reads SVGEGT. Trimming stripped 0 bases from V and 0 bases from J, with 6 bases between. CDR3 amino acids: CASSYSSSSYNSPLHF. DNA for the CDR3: TGTGCCAGCAGTTACTCGAGCAGCTCCTATAATTCACCCCTCCACTTT.

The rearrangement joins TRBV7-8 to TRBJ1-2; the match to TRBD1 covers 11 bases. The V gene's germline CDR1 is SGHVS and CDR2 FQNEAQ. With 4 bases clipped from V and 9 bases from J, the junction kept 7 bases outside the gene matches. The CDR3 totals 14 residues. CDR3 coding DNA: TGTGCCAGCAGCTCGGGACAGGGGGATTTCCGCTACACCTTC. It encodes CASSSGQGDFRYTF.

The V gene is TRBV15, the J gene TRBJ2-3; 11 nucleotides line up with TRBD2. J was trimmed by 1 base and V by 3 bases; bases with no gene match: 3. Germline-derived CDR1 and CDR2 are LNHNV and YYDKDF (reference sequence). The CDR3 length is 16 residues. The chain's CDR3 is CATSRELAGGTDTQYF. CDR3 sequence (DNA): TGTGCCACCAGCAGGGAACTAGCGGGGGGCACAGATACGCAGTATTTT.

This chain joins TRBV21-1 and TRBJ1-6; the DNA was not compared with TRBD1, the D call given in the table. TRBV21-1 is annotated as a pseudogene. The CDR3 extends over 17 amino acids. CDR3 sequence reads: CASSPRSTSDNNSPLHF. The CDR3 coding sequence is TGTGCCAGCAGCCCGCGCTCAACCTCAGACAATAATTCACCCCTCCACTTT.

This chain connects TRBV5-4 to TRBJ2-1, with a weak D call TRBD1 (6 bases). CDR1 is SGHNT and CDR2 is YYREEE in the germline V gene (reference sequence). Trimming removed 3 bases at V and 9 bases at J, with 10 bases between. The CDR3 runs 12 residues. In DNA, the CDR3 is TGTGCCAGCAGCTCTCAGGGGCCTGAGCAGTTCTTC. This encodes CASSSQGPEQFF.

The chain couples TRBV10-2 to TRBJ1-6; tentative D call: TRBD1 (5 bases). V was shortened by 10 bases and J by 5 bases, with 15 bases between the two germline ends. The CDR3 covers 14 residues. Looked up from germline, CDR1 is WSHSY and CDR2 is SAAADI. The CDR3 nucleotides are TGCGCCACCCGACCGGGACGAGATAATTCACCCCTCCACTTT. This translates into CATRPGRDNSPLHF.

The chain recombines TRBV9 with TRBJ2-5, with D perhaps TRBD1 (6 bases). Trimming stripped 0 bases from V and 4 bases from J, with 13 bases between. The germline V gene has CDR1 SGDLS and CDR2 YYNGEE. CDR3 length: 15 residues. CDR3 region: CASSVDRAGVETQYF. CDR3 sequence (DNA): TGTGCCAGCAGCGTAGATCGGGCAGGGGTAGAGACCCAGTACTTC.

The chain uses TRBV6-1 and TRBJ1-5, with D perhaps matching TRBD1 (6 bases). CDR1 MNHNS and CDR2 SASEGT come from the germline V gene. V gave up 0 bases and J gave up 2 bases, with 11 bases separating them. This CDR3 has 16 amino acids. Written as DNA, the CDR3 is TGTGCCAGCAGTGAAGCACAGGGCGCCCGCAATCAGCCCCAGCATTTT. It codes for CASSEAQGARNQPQHF.

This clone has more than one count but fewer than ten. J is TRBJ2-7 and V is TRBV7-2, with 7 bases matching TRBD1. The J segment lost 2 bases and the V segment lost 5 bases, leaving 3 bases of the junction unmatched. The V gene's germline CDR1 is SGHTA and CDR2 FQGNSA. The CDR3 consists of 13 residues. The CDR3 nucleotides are TGTGCCAGCAGCCTGGGACAGCCCTACGAGCAGTACTTC. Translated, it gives CASSLGQPYEQYF.

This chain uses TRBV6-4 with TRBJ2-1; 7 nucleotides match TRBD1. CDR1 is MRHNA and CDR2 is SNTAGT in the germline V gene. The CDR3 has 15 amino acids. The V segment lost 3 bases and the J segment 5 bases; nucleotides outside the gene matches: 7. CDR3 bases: TGTGCCAGCAGTGAACAGGGGTCGGAGCACAATGAGCAGTTCTTC. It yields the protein CASSEQGSEHNEQFF.